The source of this TCR beta chain is a study of cytotoxic CD8 clonotypes in ibrutinib-treated CLL. Study findings and constraints: At progression, clonality fell back toward baseline after rising at ibrutinib response.

CDR1 MDHEN and CDR2 SYDVKM come from the germline V gene. The CDR3 spans 14 residues. The V gene lost 6 bases and the J gene lost 6 bases, with 15 bases spanning the gap. The method was immunoSEQ multiplex PCR; TCRdb's version includes in-frame clones alone and lacks a portion of them. The sample carries approximately 30,000 clones, around 60% recorded once. On this clone itself: Its antigen is unidentified.

The receptor's source is a human donor with chronic lymphocytic leukemia. Specimen: PBMCs, collected before ibrutinib treatment. The chain uses TRBV28 and TRBJ1-5; D not resolved. CDR3 coding DNA: TGTGCCAGCAGCAACTTGGACCTACTTCAGCCCCAGCATTTT. Translation: CASSNLDLLQPQHF.